This T cell receptor beta chain was observed in a study of T cell repertoires in cytomegalovirus infection. Findings of the study overall: In two of eight donors, the top clonotype was HLA-C-restricted CMV-specific. Cumulative public TCR beta family frequency identified CMV carriers with the relevant HLA.

This clonotype was observed a few times. Antigen unknown. TCRdb itself ran the reads through MiXCR, one entry per CDR3 protein. In the table there are 680,000 or so distinct CDR3 sequences, less than 40% of which are singletons. There are 16 residues in the CDR3. CDR1 is MNHNY, CDR2 SVGAGI, per germline (reference sequence). V was pared by 6 bases and J by 7 bases, with 15 bases of the junction left unmatched. The sequencing input was PBMCs. The clonotype was recovered from a human donor in good health (CMV status not recorded). Some clones in this sample may be carry-over from other donors' samples. The V call is TRBV6-6, the J call TRBJ2-3; 8 bases match TRBD1. Written as DNA, the CDR3 is TGTGCCAGCAGGACAAACAGGGGGAATGTGGTTCATACGCAGTATTTT. This translates into CASRTNRGNVVHTQYF.